This T cell receptor beta chain is drawn from a study of cytomegalovirus exposure and HLA in healthy donors. Study observations and caveats: A later analysis linked a missense variant in DCLRE1C to the trimming of TCR beta V and J genes. In an earlier analysis, most TCR beta V segments were productive about 87% or about 30% of the time. Under 20,000 TCR beta sequences were associated with HLA alleles at 0.05 false discovery rate in a later analysis. TCR sequences were mostly rare, though some public TCRs occurred in many donors.

The PCR contained 60 Vbeta and 13 Jbeta primers. Clones were read by immunoSEQ multiplex PCR, and TCRdb kept only the in-frame ones, dropping some. The profile covers about 170,000 clones, with about 80% appearing a single time and 2% to 2.5% taken by the ten largest. For this clone: The antigen remains undetermined.

The V and J ends lost 4 bases and 10 bases respectively, with 15 bases between them. The CDR3 consists of 12 residues. Germline V gene data show CDR1 as SGHKS and CDR2 as YYEKEE (reference sequence). The sequence was collected from a woman aged 25-40 years in good health and CMV-seropositive. The chain links TRBV5-5 to TRBJ2-7; weak D call: TRBD2 (5 bases). The sample comprised PBMCs. Here the CDR3 reads CASSPSVGVQYF. The CDR3 DNA follows: TGTGCCAGCAGCCCTTCGGTGGGAGTTCAGTACTTC.